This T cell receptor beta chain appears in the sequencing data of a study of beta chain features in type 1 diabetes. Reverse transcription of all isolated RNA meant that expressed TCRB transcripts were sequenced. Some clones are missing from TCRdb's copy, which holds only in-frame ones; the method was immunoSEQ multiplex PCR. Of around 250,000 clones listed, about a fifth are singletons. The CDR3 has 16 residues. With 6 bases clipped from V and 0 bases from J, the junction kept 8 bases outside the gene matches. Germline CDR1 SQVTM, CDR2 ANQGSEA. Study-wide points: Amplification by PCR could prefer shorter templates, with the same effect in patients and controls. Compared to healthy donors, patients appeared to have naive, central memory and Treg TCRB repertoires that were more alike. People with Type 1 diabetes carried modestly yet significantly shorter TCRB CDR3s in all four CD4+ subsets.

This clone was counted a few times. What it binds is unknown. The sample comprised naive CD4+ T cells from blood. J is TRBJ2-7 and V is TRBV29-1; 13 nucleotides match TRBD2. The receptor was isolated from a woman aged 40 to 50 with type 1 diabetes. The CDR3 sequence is CSVRGGLAGSSYEQYF. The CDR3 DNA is TGCAGCGTCCGGGGGGGACTAGCGGGGAGCTCCTACGAGCAGTACTTC.